One sample yielded the 9 T cell receptor beta chains listed below, sequenced in a study of cytomegalovirus exposure and HLA in healthy donors. The PCR ran on 60 Vbeta and 13 Jbeta primers. TCRdb's table, derived via immunoSEQ multiplex PCR, lists solely in-frame clones and lacks some. The profile covers about 90,000 clones, with around 70% appearing a single time and around 22% taken by the ten largest. Sequenced input: PBMCs. Every receptor here comes from a man younger than 45 in good health and CMV-seropositive.

Details on this clone: The junction departs from the called germline gene at one end, perhaps through a read error. J is TRBJ1-2 and V is TRBV19; D gene unclear. This CDR3 has 13 residues. The germline V gene encodes CDR1 LNHDA and CDR2 SQIVND (reference sequence). CDR3 sequence: CASGIPRNYGYTF. CDR3 bases: TGTGCCAGTGGTATACCTAGGAACTATGGCTACACCTTC.

The chain has TRBV15 and TRBJ1-5; D may be TRBD1 (5 bases). The germline V and J ends were trimmed by 0 bases and 10 bases, with 13 bases remaining between them. Germline V CDR1 and CDR2: LNHNV, YYDKDF (reference sequence). The CDR3 consists of 14 residues. The chain's CDR3 is CATSRERAQGPQHF. The CDR3 nucleotides are TGTGCCACCAGCAGAGAAAGGGCGCAGGGCCCCCAGCATTTT. Full variable domain (missing parts from reference TRBV15 and TRBJ1-5): DAMVIQNPRYQVTQFGKPVTLSCSQTLNHNVMYWYQQKSSQAPKLLFHYYDKDFNNEADTPDNFQSRRPNTSFCFLDIRSPGLGDTAMYLCATSRERAQGPQHFGDGTRLSIL.

The CDR3: CASSELSGSDTEAFF. The CDR3 DNA sequence: TGTGCCAGCAGTGAATTATCGGGGTCCGACACTGAAGCTTTCTTT. The chain is built from TRBV25-1 and TRBJ1-1, with D hard to call. CDR1 and CDR2 (germline): MGHDK, SYGVNS. V was clipped by 1 base and J by 3 bases, with 12 bases between them. This CDR3 spans 15 amino acids.

The chain joins TRBV9 to TRBJ2-1; D perhaps matches TRBD1 (6 bases). CDR1 is SGDLS and CDR2 is YYNGEE in the germline V gene. This CDR3 is 17 amino acids long. V was cut by 3 bases and J by 3 bases, with 19 bases left in between. CDR3 DNA: TGTGCCAGCAGCGCCCAAAACAGGGAAGTTGACTACAATGAGCAGTTCTTC. As protein: CASSAQNREVDYNEQFF.

This chain uses TRBV7-6 with TRBJ2-3; TRBD2 matches at 9 bases. V dropped 11 bases and J dropped 2; count of bases not matched to a gene: 11. This CDR3 contains 15 residues. Per germline, CDR1 SGHVS and CDR2 FNYEAQ. The CDR3, as DNA: TGTGCCTCCAGCCAGCGGGGGGCCTTCACAGATACGCAGTATTTT. Translated: CASSQRGAFTDTQYF.

The V gene is TRBV5-1, the J gene TRBJ2-5; 9 positions match TRBD1. Trimming removed 4 bases from V and 2 bases from J; junction bases left unmatched: 9. The germline V gene has CDR1 SGHRS and CDR2 YFSETQ. The CDR3 runs to 16 residues. The CDR3 DNA reads TGCGCCAGCAGCCCGGGCGCCGGGACAGGGCAAGAGACCCAGTACTTC. This translates into CASSPGAGTGQETQYF.

The gene calls are TRBV7-8 and TRBJ1-5, with D possibly TRBD1 on 6 matching bases. Germline CDR1 SGHVS, CDR2 FQNEAQ. The CDR3 runs 13 residues. Deletions cut 3 bases from V and 4 bases from J, with 7 bases between. The chain's CDR3 is CASSFDRNQPQHF. CDR3 nucleotide sequence: TGTGCCAGCAGCTTTGACAGGAATCAGCCCCAGCATTTT.

The V gene is TRBV4-2, the J gene TRBJ1-2; D may be TRBD1 (5 bases). This CDR3 contains 15 residues. Trimming pared 4 bases from V and 6 bases from J, leaving 18 bases between. CDR1 and CDR2 from the germline V gene are LGHNA and YNFKEQ. In nucleotides, the CDR3 is TGTGCCAGCAGCCCTGGGGCAGGGAAAGAGGATGGCTACACCTTC. Translation: CASSPGAGKEDGYTF.

The J gene is TRBJ2-7, the V gene TRBV4-3, with D perhaps TRBD2 (5 bases). Trimming took off 0 bases at V and 0 bases at J, with 12 bases between the two ends. Germline CDR1 is LGHNA and CDR2 is YSLEER. This CDR3 has 16 amino acids. The CDR3 region is CASSQELSGVSYEQYF. The DNA of the CDR3 is TGCGCCAGCAGCCAAGAGCTATCCGGGGTCTCCTACGAGCAGTACTTC.